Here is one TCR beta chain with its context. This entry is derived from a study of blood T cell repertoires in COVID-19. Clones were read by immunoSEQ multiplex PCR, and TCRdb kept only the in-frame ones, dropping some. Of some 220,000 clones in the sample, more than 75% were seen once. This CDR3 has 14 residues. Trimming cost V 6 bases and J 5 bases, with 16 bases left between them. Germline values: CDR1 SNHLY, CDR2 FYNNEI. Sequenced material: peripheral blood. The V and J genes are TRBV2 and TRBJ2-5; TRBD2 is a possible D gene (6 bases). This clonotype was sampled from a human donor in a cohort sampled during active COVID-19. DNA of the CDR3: TGTGCCAGCAGGTCTAGCGAAGAGAGTGAGACCCAGTACTTC. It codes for CASRSSEESETQYF. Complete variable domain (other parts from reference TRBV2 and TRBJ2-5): EPEVTQTPSHQVTQMGQEVILRCVPISNHLYFYWYRQILGQKVEFLVSFYNNEISEKSEIFDDQFSVERPDGSNFTLKIRSTKLEDSAMYFCASRSSEESETQYFGPGTRLLVL.